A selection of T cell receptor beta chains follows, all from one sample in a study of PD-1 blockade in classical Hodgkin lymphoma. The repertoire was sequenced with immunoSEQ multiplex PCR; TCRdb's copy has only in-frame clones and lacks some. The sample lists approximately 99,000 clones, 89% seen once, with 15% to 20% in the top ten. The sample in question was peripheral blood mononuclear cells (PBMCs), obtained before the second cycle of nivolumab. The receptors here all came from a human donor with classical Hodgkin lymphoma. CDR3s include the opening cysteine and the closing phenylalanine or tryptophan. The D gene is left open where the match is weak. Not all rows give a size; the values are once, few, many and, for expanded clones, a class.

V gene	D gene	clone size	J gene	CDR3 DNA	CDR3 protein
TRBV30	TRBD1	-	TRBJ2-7	TGTGCCTGGAGGCCTCTCGGGACAGGGGCCTTCTACGAGCAGTACTTC	CAWRPLGTGAFYEQYF
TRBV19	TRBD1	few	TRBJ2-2	TGTGCCAGTAGTATGGACAGGGTCACCGGGGAGCTGTTTTTT	CASSMDRVTGELFF
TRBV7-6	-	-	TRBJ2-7	TGTGCCAGCAGCTTATCAGGACGGCACTCCGAGCAGTACTTC	CASSLSGRHSEQYF
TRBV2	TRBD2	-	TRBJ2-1	TGTGCCAGTAGGGGCCCTACTAGCGGGAGAAGGGCGCACAATGAGCAGTTCTTC	CASRGPTSGRRAHNEQFF
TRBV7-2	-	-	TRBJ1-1	TGTGCCAGCAGCTTAGGAGGGCACACTGAAGCTTTCTTT	CASSLGGHTEAFF
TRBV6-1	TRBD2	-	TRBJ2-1	TGTGCCAGCAGTGAAGTCGCCGGCTCTAGCGGGTACAATGAGCAGTTCTTC	CASSEVAGSSGYNEQFF
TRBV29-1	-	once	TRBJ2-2	TGCAGCGTTGTACCGGGGTTGAACACCGGGGAGCTGTTTTTT	CSVVPGLNTGELFF
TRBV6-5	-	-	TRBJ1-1	TGTGCCAGCAGTTACTCGAAACGGCCGAACACTGAAGCTTTCTTT	CASSYSKRPNTEAFF
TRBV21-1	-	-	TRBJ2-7	TGTGCCAGCAGCAAAGCCCCCCAAGGGGGGCCTGTCTACGAGCAGTACTTC	CASSKAPQGGPVYEQYF
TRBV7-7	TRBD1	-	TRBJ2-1	TGTGCCAGCAGCTTAGTACAGGGGGCAAACAATGAGCAGTTCTTC	CASSLVQGANNEQFF
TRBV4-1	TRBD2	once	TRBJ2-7	TGCGCCAGCAGCCAATCCCGGGCGGGAGGAGGTTACGAGCAGTACTTC	CASSQSRAGGGYEQYF
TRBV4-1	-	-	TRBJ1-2	TGCGCCAGCAGCCAAGTAGCAGGACATTCTAACTATGGCTACACCTTC	CASSQVAGHSNYGYTF
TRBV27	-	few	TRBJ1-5	TGTGCCAGCAGCCTTACAGGGACCTCGCAGCCCCAGCATTTT	CASSLTGTSQPQHF
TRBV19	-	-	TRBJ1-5	TGTGCCAGTAGTACGGGTAGAAATAGCAATCAGCCCCAGCATTTT	CASSTGRNSNQPQHF
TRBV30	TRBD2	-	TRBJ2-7	TGTGCCTGGAGTGTCCGGACTAGCGGGAGGGCCGGCGAGCAGTACTTC	CAWSVRTSGRAGEQYF
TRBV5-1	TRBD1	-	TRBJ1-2	TGCGCCAGCAGCCCGGGACAGGGGGAGGGTGGCTACACCTTC	CASSPGQGEGGYTF
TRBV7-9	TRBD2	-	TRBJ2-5	TGTGCCAGCAGGTTATTGGGGGGAGGGCCCGGCGAGACCCAGTACTTC	CASRLLGGGPGETQYF